This TCR beta chain was profiled in a study of T cells in Graves' hyperthyroidism and ophthalmopathy. Study findings and constraints: Blood samples included most of the expanded thyroid clonotypes exceeding 0.001.

Graves' hyperthyroidism was deemed stable absent ophthalmopathy progression within 18 months. Based on clinical symptoms, serum thyroxine and TRAb, thyroid ultrasound and orbital computed tomography, diagnoses were reached. As regards this clonotype: Its specificity is not known.

Regions amplified from RNA transcripts were the TCR beta CDR3 regions. First-round RT-PCR of the TCR CDR3 relied on the HTBI primer set. In TCRdb, the multiplex PCR reads were re-called with MiXCR into one record per CDR3 protein. This table has under 350,000 distinct CDR3 sequences, about 20% appearing once. The receptor's source is a woman in her forties or fifties with Graves' hyperthyroidism. Sequenced sample: blood.

The CDR3 reads CASSLVQGGETEAFF. The CDR3 DNA is TGTGCCAGCAGCTTAGTTCAGGGAGGGGAGACTGAAGCTTTCTTT. The rearrangement joins TRBV7-9 to TRBJ1-1; the D gene is possibly TRBD1 (5 bases). V lost 1 base and J lost 5, with 14 bases in between. Germline values: CDR1 SEHNR, CDR2 FQNEAQ (reference sequence). This CDR3 has 15 amino acids.